This TCR beta chain was profiled in a study of T cells in Graves' hyperthyroidism and ophthalmopathy. Trimming took off 1 base at V and 9 bases at J, with 10 bases between the two ends. This CDR3 has 13 amino acids. This clonotype has ten or more counts. Regions amplified from RNA transcripts were the TCR beta CDR3 regions. A set of HTBI primers served as the primers for a first-round RT-PCR of the TCR CDR3. TCRdb re-analysed the multiplex PCR reads in MiXCR, keeping a single row per CDR3 protein. The sample holds 250,000 or so distinct CDR3 sequences, 15% seen once. The sample was blood. The TCR comes from a woman aged 45 to 65 with Graves' hyperthyroidism that later progressed to Graves' ophthalmopathy. The V call is TRBV12-3 or TRBV12-4, the J call TRBJ2-1, with a tentative D call TRBD2 (5 bases). The CDR3, as DNA: TGTGCCAGCAGTTTAGGGGGAGAGGGTGAGCAGTTCTTC. It yields the protein CASSLGGEGEQFF.